This T cell receptor beta chain was identified in a study of T cell repertoires in cytomegalovirus infection. Study summary: CMV infection together with matching HLA type was indicated by public TCR beta signatures. Regarding the study as a whole: Carriers of CMV and the relevant HLA type were discriminated by public TCR beta frequency. The response measured ex vivo was dominated by TCR beta clonotypes (HLA-C-restricted and CMV-specific).

The CDR3 contains 13 residues. With 8 bases clipped from V and 4 bases from J, the junction kept 5 bases outside the gene matches. The V gene's germline CDR1 is LNHDA and CDR2 SQIVND (reference sequence). A word on this clonotype: Its antigen remains unidentified.

Each CDR3 protein is one row after TCRdb ran MiXCR on the reads. The sample lists around 530,000 distinct CDR3 sequences; around 27% were seen once. The V and J genes are TRBV19 and TRBJ2-5, with 9 positions matching TRBD1. This sequence was found in a human donor in good health (CMV status not recorded). Some clones in this sample may be carry-over from other donors' samples. The sequencing input was PBMCs. In nucleotides, the CDR3 is TGTGCCAGTGGGGCGGACAGGGGAGAGACCCAGTACTTC. Translation gives CASGADRGETQYF.